Following are 6 T cell receptor beta chains from one sample sequenced in a study of cytomegalovirus exposure and HLA in healthy donors. The primer mix had 60 Vbeta and 13 Jbeta primers. Sequenced by immunoSEQ multiplex PCR; TCRdb stores in-frame clones only, minus some. The sample has about 130,000 clones, approximately 77% seen once. The source material was PBMCs. Receptor source: a man aged 25 to 40 in good health and CMV-seronegative.

This chain joins TRBV7-9 and TRBJ2-7; 7 positions agree with TRBD1. V lost 6 bases and J lost 2; bases outside the gene matches: 10. Germline values: CDR1 SEHNR, CDR2 FQNEAQ (reference sequence). The CDR3 contains 15 residues. The CDR3 loop is CASRPWTGEAYEQYF. CDR3 bases: TGTGCCAGCAGACCCTGGACAGGAGAAGCCTACGAGCAGTACTTC.

The gene calls are TRBV5-4 and TRBJ2-5, with D possibly matching TRBD2 (5 bases). Looked up from germline, CDR1 is SGHNT and CDR2 is YYREEE (reference sequence). The CDR3 consists of 14 residues. Trimming removed 5 bases at V and 1 base at J, with 12 bases between. The CDR3 loop reads CASSPEAGQETQYF. The CDR3 region has the DNA TGTGCCAGCAGTCCGGAGGCGGGCCAAGAGACCCAGTACTTC.

This clone was counted a single time. The rearrangement uses TRBV15 and TRBJ2-1, with 13 bases fitting TRBD2. Germline values: CDR1 LNHNV, CDR2 YYDKDF (reference sequence). The V segment lost 5 bases and the J segment 7 bases; nucleotides outside the gene matches: 8. The CDR3 is 16 residues long. CDR3 bases: TGTGCCACCAGCTGGGCCGGGACTAGCGGGACGAATGAGCAGTTCTTC. The encoded protein is CATSWAGTSGTNEQFF.

The V and J genes are TRBV12-5 and TRBJ2-4; weak D call: TRBD1 (6 bases). Trimming stripped 5 bases from V and 10 bases from J, with 12 bases between. Germline CDR1 is LGHNT and CDR2 is FRNRAP. This CDR3 is 12 amino acids long. CDR3 residues: CASGDYREIQYF. CDR3 bases: TGTGCTAGTGGTGACTACAGGGAAATTCAGTACTTC.

The gene calls are TRBV29-1 and TRBJ2-3, with a possible D match to TRBD1 (5 bases). Germline CDR1 SQVTM, CDR2 ANQGSEA. This CDR3 has 14 residues. V was shortened by 4 bases and J by 4 bases, with 15 bases between the two germline ends. For the CDR3, the DNA is TGCAGCGTTGGTCAGGCAGGGCTGCCAGATACGCAGTATTTT. This codes for CSVGQAGLPDTQYF.

This rearrangement joins TRBV9 to TRBJ2-7, with TRBD1 identical over 9 bases. CDR3 size: 14 residues. The ends lost 9 bases at V and 4 bases at J; junction bases unmatched: 11. The V gene's germline CDR1 is SGDLS and CDR2 YYNGEE. The CDR3 bases are TGTGCCAACACCCCCGGGACAGGGCTTTACGAGCAGTACTTC. Protein: CANTPGTGLYEQYF.